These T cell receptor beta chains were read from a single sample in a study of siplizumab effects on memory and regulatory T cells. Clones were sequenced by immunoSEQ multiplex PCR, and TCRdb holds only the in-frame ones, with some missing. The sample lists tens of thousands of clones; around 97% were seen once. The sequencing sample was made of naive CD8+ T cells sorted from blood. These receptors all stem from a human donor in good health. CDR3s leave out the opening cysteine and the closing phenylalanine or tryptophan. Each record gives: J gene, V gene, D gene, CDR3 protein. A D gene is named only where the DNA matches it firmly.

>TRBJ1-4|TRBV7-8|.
ASSFGSGEKLF
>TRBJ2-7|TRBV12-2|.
ASRPRGAGGPSYEQY
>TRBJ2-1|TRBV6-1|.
ASNSGGSDEQF
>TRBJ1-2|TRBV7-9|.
ASSLGGGAYGYT
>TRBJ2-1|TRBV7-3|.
ASSVGSGPYNEQF
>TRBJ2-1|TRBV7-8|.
ASSLDPNNEQF
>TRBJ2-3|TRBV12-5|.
ASGLWGSTDTQY
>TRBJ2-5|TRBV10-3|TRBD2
AINGLAGDAETQY
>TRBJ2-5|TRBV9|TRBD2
ASSEGTSGGTQETQY
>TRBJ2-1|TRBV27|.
ASRYRSSYNEQF
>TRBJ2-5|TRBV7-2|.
ASSLGLGFGETQY
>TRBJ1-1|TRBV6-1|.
ASSVDIERAF
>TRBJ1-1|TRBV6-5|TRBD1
ASSYLDRGTEAF
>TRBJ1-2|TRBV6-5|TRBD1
ATDPGQGIGYT
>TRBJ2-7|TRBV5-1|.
ASSFGLAYEQY
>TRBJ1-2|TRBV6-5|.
ASSSAGAYGYT
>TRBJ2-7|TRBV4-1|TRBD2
ASSQGGGTSGSYEQY
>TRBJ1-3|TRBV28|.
ASSTIGDTPEGNTIY
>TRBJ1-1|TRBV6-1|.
ASRRDAANTEAF
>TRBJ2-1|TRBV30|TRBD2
AWVGTSLNEQF
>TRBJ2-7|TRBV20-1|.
SASRDEQY
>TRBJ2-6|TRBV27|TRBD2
ASAPGLGLAGGGANVLT
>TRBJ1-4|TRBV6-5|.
ASSMNWGSEKLF
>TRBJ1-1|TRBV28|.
ASTNPGGTEAF
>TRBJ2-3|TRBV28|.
ASSLDPAVTDTQY
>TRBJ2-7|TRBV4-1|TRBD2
ASSQGELAVVYEQY
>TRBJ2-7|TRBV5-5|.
ASSVGRIGVEQY
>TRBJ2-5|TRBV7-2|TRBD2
ASSLAPGLAGGPQY
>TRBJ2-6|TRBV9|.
ASSVGIQPGANVLT
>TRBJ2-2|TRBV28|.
ASSSTDTGELF
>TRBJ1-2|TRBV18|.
ASSPPDRTAGYGYT
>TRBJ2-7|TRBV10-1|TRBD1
ASSVNRGCMPDEQY
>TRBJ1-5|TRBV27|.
ASSKGRNQPQH
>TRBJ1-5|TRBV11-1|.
ASSTGRLQPQH
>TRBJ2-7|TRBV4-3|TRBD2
ASSQDKLASGLSYEQY
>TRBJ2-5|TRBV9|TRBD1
ASSVGSQGAMETQY
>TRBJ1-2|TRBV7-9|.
ASGGGVYGYT